This T cell receptor (beta chain) came from a study of blood T cell repertoires in COVID-19. The overall study: COVID-19 samples, acute and convalescent, were from the United States, Italy and Spain. T cells, B-cell-depleted T cells, or PBMCs supplied cDNA or gDNA.

The V end lost 6 bases, the J end lost 6 bases, and 18 bases lay between the germline ends. Germline CDR1 KGHSH, CDR2 LQKENI. The CDR3 loop spans 14 amino acids. Under the authors' procedure: Nucleated cell counts were estimated from reference gene primer amplification. The data were produced by immunoSEQ multiplex PCR, yet TCRdb's version contains in-frame clones alone and is incomplete. D and trimming come from the DNA, and the V and J calls and clone size come from that table. The sample includes tens of thousands of clones, about 81% seen only once; the top ten take about a third. This chain links TRBV18 with TRBJ2-7; D is possibly TRBD1 (6 bases). The sample taken for sequencing was peripheral blood. The clonotype comes from a man at least 80 years old with acute or convalescent COVID-19. The DNA for the CDR3 is TGTGCCAGCTCGAAGGTACAGGGTGAGTCCGAGCAGTACTTC. Translation: CASSKVQGESEQYF.